These 27 T cell receptor beta chains were all obtained from the same sample, sequenced in a study of CD8+ T cells in alopecia areata. Extracted RNA was reverse transcribed, and the resulting cDNA served as sequencing template. TCRdb's copy holds only in-frame clones and misses some; the assay was immunoSEQ multiplex PCR. The sample lists 100,000 to 120,000 clones, roughly 59% seen once, with more than 20% in the top ten. Sequenced sample: CD8+ T cells sorted from blood. The receptors shown here come from a human donor in good health.

This clone has a handful of counts. The chain recombines TRBV29-1 with TRBJ2-5, with D possibly TRBD2 on 7 matching bases. V lost 2 bases and J lost 5, with 21 bases in between. In germline, CDR1 is SQVTM, CDR2 ANQGSEA. The CDR3 spans 16 residues. As DNA, the CDR3 is TGCAGCGTTGAATTGGGCACCGTAGGGAGGGGGGAGACCCAGTACTTC. It translates to CSVELGTVGRGETQYF.

The chain uses TRBV2 and TRBJ1-1; no firm D call. The V gene lost 8 bases and the J gene lost 0 bases, with 7 bases spanning the gap. Germline-derived CDR1 and CDR2 are SNHLY and FYNNEI. The CDR3 consists of 12 residues. CDR3 loop: CASEVMNTEAFF. As DNA, the CDR3 is TGTGCCAGCGAGGTTATGAACACTGAAGCTTTCTTT.

CDR3 sequence reads: CATSRDPPPTGVNEQFF. The DNA for the CDR3 is TGTGCCACCAGCAGAGACCCCCCGCCGACAGGGGTCAATGAGCAGTTCTTC. This chain connects TRBV15 to TRBJ2-1; 8 bases align to TRBD1. The ends lost 0 bases at V and 6 bases at J; junction bases unmatched: 10. This CDR3 contains 17 residues. Germline V gene sequence: CDR1 LNHNV, CDR2 YYDKDF (reference sequence).

The rearrangement joins TRBV29-1 to TRBJ1-2, with a possible D match to TRBD1 (6 bases). This CDR3 has 12 residues. The V gene's germline CDR1 is SQVTM and CDR2 ANQGSEA. With 3 bases removed from V and 5 bases from J, the gap between germline ends came to 10 bases. The CDR3 DNA is TGCAGCGTTGATGACAGGTTGTATGGCTACACCTTC. This gives the protein CSVDDRLYGYTF.

The J gene is TRBJ2-7, the V gene TRBV4-3; 8 bases align to TRBD1. Germline assignment: CDR1 LGHNA and CDR2 YSLEER. The CDR3 spans 14 residues. With V trimmed by 6 bases and J by 4 bases, 8 bases remained unmatched. The CDR3 sequence is CASSLRDRTYEQYF. DNA of the CDR3: TGCGCCAGCAGTCTCCGGGACAGGACTTACGAGCAGTACTTC.

This sequence joins TRBV2 and TRBJ2-1; D remains ambiguous. V lost 4 bases to trimming and J lost 4 bases, with 5 bases between them. The V gene's germline CDR1 is SNHLY and CDR2 FYNNEI. The CDR3 is made up of 12 amino acids. The CDR3 DNA sequence: TGTGCCAGCAGTGTTCGGTACAATGAGCAGTTCTTC. It codes for CASSVRYNEQFF.

This clone was recorded a few times. This sequence joins TRBV18 and TRBJ1-1; possibly TRBD1 for D (5 bases). The CDR3 extends over 12 amino acids. V lost 8 bases and J 3 bases, leaving 10 bases between the germline ends. Germline assignment: CDR1 KGHSH and CDR2 LQKENI. The CDR3 reads CASQQGYTEAFF. For the CDR3, the DNA is TGTGCCAGCCAGCAGGGATACACTGAAGCTTTCTTT.

In this sample, this clone turned up once. The chain couples TRBV15 to TRBJ2-3; 9 bases align to TRBD2. CDR1 is LNHNV and CDR2 is YYDKDF in the germline V gene (reference sequence). Trimming took 8 bases from V and 5 from J; bases not matched to a gene: 5. The CDR3 totals 13 residues. CDR3 DNA sequence: TGTGCCACCTCAGGGCGGGGGGGAGATACGCAGTATTTT. It translates to CATSGRGGDTQYF.

The table lists this clone with a few counts. This chain links TRBV27 with TRBJ2-6, with D perhaps assigned TRBD1 or TRBD2 (6 bases each). The CDR3 sequence is 16 residues long. Germline V gene data show CDR1 as MNHEY and CDR2 as SMNVEV (reference sequence). V was shortened by 10 bases and J by 0 bases, with 16 bases between the two germline ends. CDR3 protein: CATSGGGISGANVLTF. The CDR3 DNA reads as TGTGCCACCTCTGGAGGGGGGATCTCTGGGGCCAACGTCCTGACTTTC. Full variable domain (missing parts from reference TRBV27 and TRBJ2-6): EAQVTQNPRYLITVTGKKLTVTCSQNMNHEYMSWYRQDPGLGLRQIYYSMNVEVTDKGDVPEGYKVSRKEKRNFPLILESPSPNQTSLYFCATSGGGISGANVLTFGAGSRLTVL.

The J gene is TRBJ2-7, the V gene TRBV27; the D gene is possibly TRBD1 (5 bases). The CDR3 is 12 amino acids. V was cut by 4 bases and J by 7 bases, with 11 bases left in between. Germline CDR1 MNHEY, CDR2 SMNVEV (reference sequence). This chain's CDR3 is CASSSGTGEQYF. The CDR3 DNA follows: TGTGCCAGCAGTTCCGGAACAGGAGAGCAGTACTTC.

This clone turned up a few times. The V and J genes are TRBV28 and TRBJ1-2; D is perhaps TRBD1 (6 bases). CDR1 is MDHEN and CDR2 is SYDVKM in the germline V gene. CDR3 length: 14 residues. V lost 5 bases to trimming and J lost 3 bases, with 13 bases between them. CDR3 protein: CASSGGPVDYGYTF. The CDR3 DNA follows: TGTGCCAGCAGTGGGGGGCCAGTGGACTATGGCTACACCTTC.

This rearrangement joins TRBV29-1 to TRBJ1-2; 8 bases match TRBD1. V shed 5 bases and J 5 bases; nucleotides not matched to a gene: 7. Per germline, CDR1 SQVTM and CDR2 ANQGSEA. This CDR3 is 13 amino acids long. The CDR3 DNA sequence: TGCAGCGTTAACGCCGGGACAGGTTATGGCTACACCTTC. Translated, it gives CSVNAGTGYGYTF. Filled out from reference TRBV29-1 and TRBJ1-2, the complete variable domain reads SAVISQKPSRDICQRGTSLTIQCQVDSQVTMMFWYRQQPGQSLTLIATANQGSEATYESGFVIDKFPISRPNLTFSTLTVSNMSPEDSSIYLCSVNAGTGYGYTFGSGTRLTVV.

V and J are TRBV5-1 and TRBJ2-2, with a weak D call TRBD1 (5 bases). Germline V gives CDR1 SGHRS, CDR2 YFSETQ. V lost 1 base and J 4 bases, leaving 11 bases between the germline ends. This CDR3 is built from 15 residues. The CDR3: CASSLYQGSTGELFF. CDR3 DNA sequence: TGCGCCAGCAGCTTGTACCAGGGATCCACCGGGGAGCTGTTTTTT. The full variable domain, its missing parts supplied by reference TRBV5-1 and TRBJ2-2, is KAGVTQTPRYLIKTRGQQVTLSCSPISGHRSVSWYQQTPGQGLQFLFEYFSETQRNKGNFPGRFSGRQFSNSRSEMNVSTLELGDSALYLCASSLYQGSTGELFFGEGSRLTVL.

The V call is TRBV5-6, the J call TRBJ2-3; D is perhaps TRBD1 (6 bases). V shed 0 bases and J shed 1 base, with 12 bases lying between them. This CDR3 is 16 amino acids long. Per germline, CDR1 SGHDT and CDR2 YYEEEE. The CDR3 DNA sequence: TGTGCCAGCAGCTTGGTTCAGGGGACGGGCACAGATACGCAGTATTTT. Protein product: CASSLVQGTGTDTQYF.

The V and J genes are TRBV7-2 and TRBJ2-7; TRBD1 is a possible D gene (6 bases). Trimming removed 1 base at V and 3 bases at J, with 19 bases between. CDR3 size: 17 residues. Germline V lookup: CDR1 SGHTA, CDR2 FQGNSA. The CDR3, as DNA: TGTGCCAGCAGCTTAGGCAGGGGAGTACGGTCCCTCTACGAGCAGTACTTC. It encodes CASSLGRGVRSLYEQYF.

The chain links TRBV2 to TRBJ2-7, with D hard to call. The CDR3 length is 12 residues. V was shortened by 3 bases and J by 3 bases, with 6 bases between the two germline ends. From germline, CDR1 is SNHLY and CDR2 FYNNEI. The CDR3 loop reads CASSETVYEQYF. Here the CDR3 DNA reads TGTGCCAGCAGTGAGACGGTCTACGAGCAGTACTTC.

CDR3 sequence reads: CASSNRGTEAFF. CDR3 coding DNA: TGTGCCAGCAGCAACAGGGGTACTGAAGCTTTCTTT. This chain uses TRBV5-6 with TRBJ1-1; 7 bases fit TRBD1. The CDR3 runs 12 residues. From germline, CDR1 is SGHDT and CDR2 YYEEEE. V trimming: 4 bases; J trimming: 5 bases; junction bases outside the gene matches: 2.

The rearrangement joins TRBV11-2 to TRBJ1-1; TRBD1 agrees at 7 bases. The CDR3 spans 13 residues. J gave up 4 bases and V 5 bases, and 4 bases lay outside the gene matches. CDR1 is SGHAT, CDR2 FQNNGV, per germline. Here the CDR3 DNA reads TGTGCCAGCAGCAACACAGGGGTCACTGAAGCTTTCTTT. Protein: CASSNTGVTEAFF. Based on the CDR3 plus reference TRBV11-2 and TRBJ1-1, the full variable domain is EAGVAQSPRYKIIEKRQSVAFWCNPISGHATLYWYQQILGQGPKLLIQFQNNGVVDDSQLPKDRFSAERLKGVDSTLKIQPAKLEDSAVYLCASSNTGVTEAFFGQGTRLTVV.

This clone was seen a handful of times. This rearrangement joins TRBV2 to TRBJ1-1, with TRBD1 matching 7 bases. Trimming took 8 bases from V and 8 from J; bases not matched to a gene: 5. CDR1 and CDR2 (germline): SNHLY, FYNNEI. The CDR3 consists of 11 residues. The CDR3 nucleotides read TGTGCCAGCCGGCAGGGGGGCGAAGCTTTCTTT. Translated, it gives CASRQGGEAFF.

The rearrangement uses TRBV4-1 and TRBJ2-5, with TRBD2 identical over 7 bases. The germline gives CDR1 MGHRA, CDR2 YSYEKL. This CDR3 has 15 amino acids. The V gene end was trimmed by 3 bases and the J gene end by 5 bases; junction bases not matched to a gene: 9. This CDR3 reads CASSQEWGGAETQYF. In DNA form, the CDR3 reads TGCGCCAGCAGCCAGGAATGGGGGGGAGCGGAGACCCAGTACTTC.

This clone was detected only a few times. The CDR3 nucleotides read TGCGCCAGCAGCCCCTCCCCCGAAGGGGTTCAGTTCTTC. It specifies CASSPSPEGVQFF. This chain uses TRBV5-1 with TRBJ2-1; a weak D match, TRBD1 (5 bases). Germline lookup yields CDR1 SGHRS and CDR2 YFSETQ. The CDR3 covers 13 residues. The ends were cut back, 4 bases at V and 13 bases at J, with 18 bases in the middle.

CDR3 sequence (DNA): TGTGCCAGCAGTCGACAGGGACAAGAGACCCAGTACTTC. Encoded protein: CASSRQGQETQYF. J is TRBJ2-5 and V is TRBV28; 7 bases align to TRBD1. Per germline, CDR1 MDHEN and CDR2 SYDVKM. This CDR3 comprises 13 residues. V trimming: 5 bases; J trimming: 2 bases; junction bases outside the gene matches: 2. Combining the CDR3 with reference TRBV28 and TRBJ2-5 gives the whole variable domain DVKVTQSSRYLVKRTGEKVFLECVQDMDHENMFWYRQDPGLGLRLIYFSYDVKMKEKGDIPEGYSVSREKKERFSLILESASTNQTSMYLCASSRQGQETQYFGPGTRLLVL.

The rearrangement joins TRBV5-6 to TRBJ1-2; possibly TRBD1 for D (5 bases). Germline-derived CDR1 and CDR2 are SGHDT and YYEEEE. The CDR3 length is 14 residues. V was shortened by 0 bases and J by 3 bases, with 9 bases between the two germline ends. CDR3 region: CASSLGRTHYGYTF. The CDR3 region has the DNA TGTGCCAGCAGCTTGGGGAGGACACACTATGGCTACACCTTC.

This clone appeared once. DNA for the CDR3: TGTGCCAGCAGTTTAAGATCAAACTACGAGCAGTACTTC. Protein sequence: CASSLRSNYEQYF. The gene calls are TRBV27 and TRBJ2-7; D is uncertain. CDR3 length equals 13 residues. The V and J ends lost 2 bases and 3 bases respectively, with 8 bases between them. CDR1 is MNHEY, CDR2 SMNVEV, per germline (reference sequence).

The chain employs TRBV9 and TRBJ2-7; 7 nucleotides align to TRBD2. With 0 bases clipped from V and 7 bases from J, the junction kept 4 bases outside the gene matches. This CDR3 has 13 amino acids. CDR1 SGDLS and CDR2 YYNGEE come from the germline V gene. CDR3 in amino acids: CASSVAGGSEQYF. The CDR3 DNA reads TGTGCCAGCAGCGTAGCCGGGGGGAGTGAGCAGTACTTC.

Only one count was recorded for this clone. CDR3 DNA sequence: TGTGCCAGCAGCTCAAAGACACAGTTAGCCAAAAACATTCAGTACTTC. Its translation is CASSSKTQLAKNIQYF. The J gene is TRBJ2-4, the V gene TRBV7-9; D is unresolved. Trimming pared 4 bases from V and 0 bases from J, leaving 13 bases between. This CDR3 contains 16 residues. Germline V gene data show CDR1 as SEHNR and CDR2 as FQNEAQ (reference sequence).

The chain links TRBV29-1 to TRBJ2-1, with 10 bases identical to TRBD2. V shed 5 bases, J shed 8 bases, and the junction held 15 bases outside the gene matches. Per the germline V gene, CDR1 is SQVTM and CDR2 is ANQGSEA. The CDR3 has 16 amino acids. The CDR3 DNA is TGCAGCGTTACCGGACTAGCGGCAGCCCCGTGGGATGAGCAGTTCTTC. This gives the protein CSVTGLAAAPWDEQFF.